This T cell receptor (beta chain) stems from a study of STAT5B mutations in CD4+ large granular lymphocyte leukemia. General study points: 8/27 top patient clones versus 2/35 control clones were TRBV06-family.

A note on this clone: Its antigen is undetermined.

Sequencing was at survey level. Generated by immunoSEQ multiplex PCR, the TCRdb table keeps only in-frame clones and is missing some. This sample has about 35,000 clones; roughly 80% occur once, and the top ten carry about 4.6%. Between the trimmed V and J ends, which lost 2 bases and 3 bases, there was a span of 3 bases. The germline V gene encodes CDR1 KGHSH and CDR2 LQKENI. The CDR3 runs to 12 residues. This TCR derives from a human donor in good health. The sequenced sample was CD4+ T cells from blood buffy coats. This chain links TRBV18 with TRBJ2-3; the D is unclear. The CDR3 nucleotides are TGTGCCAGCTCACCAGCAACAGATACGCAGTATTTT. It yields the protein CASSPATDTQYF.